These 17 T cell receptor beta chains share one sample of origin, sequenced in a study of persistence of HIV-infected CD4 T cells. These receptors' targets are unknown. Cells were stimulated with overlapping HIV-1 Gag 15-mer peptides. Sorted nonresponding memory CD4+ T cells were CD40L-negative, CD69-negative, CD45RO-high. The libraries were made with immunoSEQ version 4 in survey mode. Clones were sequenced by immunoSEQ multiplex PCR, and TCRdb holds only the in-frame ones, with some missing. Of about 36,000 clones detected, approximately 81% appear once; the ten largest clones hold around 5%. Sequencing used cultured CD4+ T cells from PBMCs, obtained from a patient who received antiretroviral therapy. The receptors were gathered from an adult with HIV. The donor label of this sample is uncertain.

The rearrangement links TRBV20-1 to TRBJ1-2; 9 nucleotides align to TRBD1. Germline V gene lookup returns CDR1 DFQATT and CDR2 SNEGSKA (reference sequence). J gave up 7 bases and V 7 bases, and 4 bases lay outside the gene matches. CDR3 length equals 11 residues. CDR3: CSGTGGGGYTF. In DNA, the CDR3 is TGCAGTGGCACAGGGGGCGGTGGCTACACCTTC.

The rearrangement links TRBV5-1 to TRBJ1-1, with D possibly matching TRBD1 (5 bases). The CDR3 covers 15 residues. CDR1 and CDR2 from the germline V gene are SGHRS and YFSETQ. Trimming pared 0 bases from V and 1 base from J, leaving 10 bases between. As DNA, the CDR3 is TGCGCCAGCAGCTTGGGACAGAGAGGGAACACTGAAGCTTTCTTT. Protein sequence: CASSLGQRGNTEAFF.

This rearrangement joins TRBV9 to TRBJ2-1, with 11 bases lining up with TRBD2. This CDR3 has 15 amino acids. Trimming at V came to 4 bases and at J to 9 bases, leaving 9 bases not matched to a gene. Germline lookup yields CDR1 SGDLS and CDR2 YYNGEE. CDR3 DNA: TGTGCCAGCAGCATGACTAGCGGGGTGTGGGGTGAGCAGTTCTTC. This encodes CASSMTSGVWGEQFF.

The count of this clone is one. The chain is built from TRBV7-9 and TRBJ1-1; 7 bases match TRBD1. In germline, CDR1 is SEHNR, CDR2 FQNEAQ (reference sequence). This CDR3 region has 15 residues. Trimming removed 4 bases from V and 1 base from J; junction bases left unmatched: 6. In nucleotides, the CDR3 is TGTGCCAGCAGCTATCATGGGACAGAGAACACTGAAGCTTTCTTT. Its protein is CASSYHGTENTEAFF.

This sequence joins TRBV7-8 and TRBJ1-1, with 10 bases lining up with TRBD1. The CDR3 runs to 16 residues. V shed 7 bases, J shed 3 bases, and the junction held 11 bases outside the gene matches. Germline CDR1 is SGHVS and CDR2 is FQNEAQ. The CDR3 DNA is TGTGCCAGCACCCCTTTCCCCGACAGGGGGCACACTGAAGCTTTCTTT. It encodes CASTPFPDRGHTEAFF.

The J gene is TRBJ2-5, the V gene TRBV2; no definite D call. Per germline, CDR1 SNHLY and CDR2 FYNNEI. V lost 4 bases and J lost 5, with 14 bases in between. The CDR3 has 14 amino acids. The CDR3 DNA reads as TGTGCCAGCAGTGTTTATGGTTTGCGGGAGACCCAGTACTTC. Protein: CASSVYGLRETQYF.

V is TRBV20-1 and J is TRBJ2-2; TRBD1 or TRBD2 may be the D gene (5 bases each). There are 14 residues in the CDR3. Trimming removed 3 bases at V and 3 bases at J, with 11 bases between. Germline CDR1 and CDR2: DFQATT and SNEGSKA (reference sequence). The CDR3 spells CSASGGPHTGELFF. CDR3 coding DNA: TGCAGTGCTAGTGGGGGACCACACACCGGGGAGCTGTTTTTT.

The gene calls are TRBV29-1 and TRBJ2-7, with D possibly being TRBD2 (6 bases). Germline CDR1 is SQVTM and CDR2 is ANQGSEA. V gave up 6 bases and J gave up 6 bases, with 18 bases separating them. The CDR3 is made up of 13 amino acids. CDR3 nucleotides: TGCAGCGTCGCCCCCGCCCAGGGAGGCGAGCAGTACTTC. Protein sequence: CSVAPAQGGEQYF.

In this sample, this clone turned up once. The chain is built from TRBV5-1 and TRBJ2-2; 8 positions agree with TRBD1. Trimming at V came to 4 bases and at J to 2 bases, leaving 7 bases not matched to a gene. This CDR3 comprises 16 residues. Per germline, CDR1 SGHRS and CDR2 YFSETQ. The CDR3 reads CASSRATGVNTGELFF. Here the CDR3 DNA reads TGCGCCAGCAGCCGCGCGACAGGGGTTAACACCGGGGAGCTGTTTTTT.

The CDR3 region has the DNA TGTGCCAGCACCATCGGGGGCACGAACACCGGGGAGCTGTTTTTT. The encoded protein is CASTIGGTNTGELFF. The chain joins TRBV9 to TRBJ2-2; D may be TRBD1 or TRBD2 (6 bases each). CDR3 length: 15 amino acids. The V end was cut by 6 bases, the J end by 0 bases, with 12 bases between. Looked up from germline, CDR1 is SGDLS and CDR2 is YYNGEE.

This clone was observed once. The rearrangement joins TRBV27 to TRBJ1-1, with D hard to call. Germline V CDR1 and CDR2: MNHEY, SMNVEV (reference sequence). This CDR3 is built from 11 residues. V was cut by 9 bases and J by 6 bases, with 11 bases left in between. CDR3 sequence: CASYYRSEAFF. The CDR3 DNA follows: TGTGCCAGTTATTACAGATCTGAAGCTTTCTTT.

J is TRBJ1-4 and V is TRBV2; unclear D gene. The CDR3 covers 14 residues. The germline CDR1 and CDR2 sequences are SNHLY and FYNNEI. V gave up 0 bases and J gave up 5 bases, with 7 bases separating them. CDR3 in amino acids: CASSEAGFNEKLFF. The CDR3 nucleotides are TGTGCCAGCAGTGAAGCAGGGTTCAATGAAAAACTGTTTTTT. The variable domain in full, completed from reference TRBV2 and TRBJ1-4, reads EPEVTQTPSHQVTQMGQEVILRCVPISNHLYFYWYRQILGQKVEFLVSFYNNEISEKSEIFDDQFSVERPDGSNFTLKIRSTKLEDSAMYFCASSEAGFNEKLFFGSGTQLSVL.

This clone was picked up a small number of times. The chain carries TRBV24-1 and TRBJ2-4, with TRBD2 identical over 8 bases. Germline loops: CDR1 KGHDR, CDR2 SFDVKD. The CDR3 runs to 18 residues. V shed 6 bases, J shed 0 bases, and the junction held 12 bases outside the gene matches. The CDR3 is CATSRGLGGYLAKNIQYF. The CDR3 nucleotides read TGTGCCACCAGTAGGGGACTAGGAGGTTACCTAGCCAAAAACATTCAGTACTTC.

The chain couples TRBV19 to TRBJ1-5, with a possible D match to TRBD1 (5 bases). With 7 bases removed from V and 6 bases from J, the gap between germline ends came to 19 bases. In germline, CDR1 is LNHDA, CDR2 SQIVND (reference sequence). This CDR3 has 15 amino acids. The CDR3: CASTRVGGVSQPQHF. The CDR3 bases are TGTGCCAGTACTAGAGTGGGGGGGGTTAGTCAGCCCCAGCATTTT. The whole variable domain, remainder taken from reference TRBV19 and TRBJ1-5, is DGGITQSPKYLFRKEGQNVTLSCEQNLNHDAMYWYRQDPGQGLRLIYYSQIVNDFQKGDIAEGYSVSREKKESFPLTVTSAQKNPTAFYLCASTRVGGVSQPQHFGDGTRLSIL.

This rearrangement joins TRBV5-1 to TRBJ2-7; D perhaps matches TRBD2 (6 bases). CDR1 is SGHRS and CDR2 is YFSETQ in the germline V gene. V shed 0 bases and J shed 1 base, with 8 bases lying between them. The CDR3 runs 14 residues. The CDR3 spells CASSLEGRSYEQYF. The CDR3 DNA is TGCGCCAGCAGCTTGGAAGGGAGGTCCTACGAGCAGTACTTC. Variable domain in full (rest from reference TRBV5-1 and TRBJ2-7): KAGVTQTPRYLIKTRGQQVTLSCSPISGHRSVSWYQQTPGQGLQFLFEYFSETQRNKGNFPGRFSGRQFSNSRSEMNVSTLELGDSALYLCASSLEGRSYEQYFGPGTRLTVT.

This chain joins TRBV5-1 and TRBJ1-6; TRBD1 matches 9 bases. V shed 0 bases, J shed 10 bases, and the junction held 2 bases outside the gene matches. CDR1 and CDR2 (germline): SGHRS, YFSETQ. CDR3 length: 14 amino acids. CDR3 DNA sequence: TGCGCCAGCAGCTTGGAGGGACAGGGATCACCCCTCCACTTT. Translated, it gives CASSLEGQGSPLHF. The full variable domain, its missing parts supplied by reference TRBV5-1 and TRBJ1-6, is KAGVTQTPRYLIKTRGQQVTLSCSPISGHRSVSWYQQTPGQGLQFLFEYFSETQRNKGNFPGRFSGRQFSNSRSEMNVSTLELGDSALYLCASSLEGQGSPLHFGNGTRLTVT.

The chain uses TRBV7-2 and TRBJ2-1; D is perhaps TRBD2 (7 bases). Looked up from germline, CDR1 is SGHTA and CDR2 is FQGNSA. V lost 7 bases, J lost 1 base, and 17 bases lay in between. The CDR3 runs to 16 residues. CDR3 sequence (DNA): TGTGCCAGCAAAGGAGGGGGAGGGCAGTCCTACAATGAGCAGTTCTTC. Amino acid sequence: CASKGGGGQSYNEQFF.